Below, 6 T cell receptor beta chains from the same sample are listed, as sequenced in a study of PD-1 blockade in classical Hodgkin lymphoma. Clones were sequenced by immunoSEQ multiplex PCR, and TCRdb holds only the in-frame ones, with some missing. The sample gives tens of thousands of clones, 77% of which show up once; about 39% is in the top ten. The patients all showed relapse after autologous stem cell transplantation, while their brentuximab vedotin exposure varied. The sequences come from peripheral blood mononuclear cells (PBMCs), collected before the second cycle of nivolumab. These receptors originate from a human donor with classical Hodgkin lymphoma.

This chain joins TRBV1 and TRBJ1-5; TRBD1, as called in the table, went unchecked against the DNA. TRBV1 is designated a pseudogene. The CDR3 has 17 residues. The CDR3 reads CTSSQDSHGQLYQPQHF. The CDR3 DNA reads as TGCACCAGCAGCCAAGATAGCCACGGACAGCTCTATCAGCCCCAGCATTTT.

This chain uses TRBV5-1 with TRBJ1-3, with no clear D. Germline V gene lookup returns CDR1 SGHRS and CDR2 YFSETQ. This CDR3 contains 15 residues. V gave up 0 bases and J gave up 0 bases, with 7 bases separating them. The CDR3 loop reads CASSLEDLSGNTIYF. DNA of the CDR3: TGCGCCAGCAGCTTGGAGGACCTCTCTGGAAACACCATATATTTT.

In this sample, this clone turned up a few times. The V and J genes are TRBV30 and TRBJ2-7; 9 nucleotides agree with TRBD2. CDR1 GTSNPN and CDR2 SVGIG come from the germline V gene (reference sequence). The V gene end was trimmed by 0 bases and the J gene end by 2 bases; junction bases not matched to a gene: 2. The CDR3 runs to 14 residues. CDR3 sequence reads: CAWSVASGAYEQYF. DNA for the CDR3: TGTGCCTGGAGTGTTGCTAGCGGGGCCTACGAGCAGTACTTC.

The chain employs TRBV5-4 and TRBJ2-5, with D unclear. V lost 1 base and J 3 bases, leaving 10 bases between the germline ends. Germline CDR1 SGHNT, CDR2 YYREEE (reference sequence). The CDR3 totals 14 residues. CDR3 DNA sequence: TGTGCCAGCAGCTTGAGTTCGGCAGAAGAGACCCAGTACTTC. The encoded protein is CASSLSSAEETQYF.

V and J are TRBV29-1 and TRBJ1-2, with no clear D. The V end lost 0 bases, the J end lost 5 bases, and 16 bases lay between the germline ends. Germline V gene data show CDR1 as SQVTM and CDR2 as ANQGSEA. This CDR3 has 15 residues. CDR3 in amino acids: CSVEDNKETIYGYTF. In nucleotides, the CDR3 is TGCAGCGTTGAAGATAACAAGGAAACGATATATGGCTACACCTTC.

This sequence joins TRBV6-1 and TRBJ1-5; TRBD1 might be the D (6 bases). The length of the CDR3 is 12 residues. Trimming took off 6 bases at V and 7 bases at J, with 10 bases between the two ends. Germline V gives CDR1 MNHNS, CDR2 SASEGT. The chain's CDR3 is CASSPTGQPQHF. The CDR3 DNA reads as TGTGCCAGCAGCCCTACAGGGCAGCCCCAGCATTTT.